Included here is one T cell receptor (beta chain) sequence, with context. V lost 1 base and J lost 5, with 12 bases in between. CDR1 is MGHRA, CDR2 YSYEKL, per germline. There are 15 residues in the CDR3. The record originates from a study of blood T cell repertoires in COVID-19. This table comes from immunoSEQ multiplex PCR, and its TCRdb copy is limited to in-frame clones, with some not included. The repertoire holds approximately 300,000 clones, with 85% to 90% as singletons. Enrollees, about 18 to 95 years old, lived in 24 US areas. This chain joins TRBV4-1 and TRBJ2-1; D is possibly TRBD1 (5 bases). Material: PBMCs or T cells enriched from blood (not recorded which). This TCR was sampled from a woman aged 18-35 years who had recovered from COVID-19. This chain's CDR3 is CASSQGIQGDNEQFF. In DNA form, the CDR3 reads TGCGCCAGCAGCCAAGGGATCCAGGGTGACAATGAGCAGTTCTTC.